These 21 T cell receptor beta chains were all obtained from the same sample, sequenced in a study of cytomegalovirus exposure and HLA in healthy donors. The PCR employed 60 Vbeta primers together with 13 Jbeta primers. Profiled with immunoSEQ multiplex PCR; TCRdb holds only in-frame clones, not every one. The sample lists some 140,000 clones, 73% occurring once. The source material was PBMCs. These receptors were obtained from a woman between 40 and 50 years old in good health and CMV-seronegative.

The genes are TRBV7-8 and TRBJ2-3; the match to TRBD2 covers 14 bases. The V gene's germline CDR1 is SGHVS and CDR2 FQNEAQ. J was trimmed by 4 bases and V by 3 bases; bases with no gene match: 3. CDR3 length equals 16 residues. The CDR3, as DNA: TGTGCCAGCAGCTTCCAGACTAGCGGGGGGGCAGATACGCAGTATTTT. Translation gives CASSFQTSGGADTQYF. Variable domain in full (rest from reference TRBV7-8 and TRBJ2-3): GAGVSQSPRYKVAKRGQDVALRCDPISGHVSLFWYQQALGQGPEFLTYFQNEAQLDKSGLPSDRFFAERPEGSVSTLKIQRTQQEDSAVYLCASSFQTSGGADTQYFGPGTRLTVL.

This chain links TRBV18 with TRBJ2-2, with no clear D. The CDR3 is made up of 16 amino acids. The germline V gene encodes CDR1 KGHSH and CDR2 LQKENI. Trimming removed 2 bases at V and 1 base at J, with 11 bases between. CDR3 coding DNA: TGTGCCAGCTCACCAACCGGCCCGGGGAACACCGGGGAGCTGTTTTTT. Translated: CASSPTGPGNTGELFF.

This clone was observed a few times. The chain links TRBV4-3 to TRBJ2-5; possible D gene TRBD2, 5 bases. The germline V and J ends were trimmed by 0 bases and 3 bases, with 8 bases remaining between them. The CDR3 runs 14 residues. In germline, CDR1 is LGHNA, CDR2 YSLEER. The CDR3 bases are TGCGCCAGCAGCCAAGATAGGCGGGAAGAGACCCAGTACTTC. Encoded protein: CASSQDRREETQYF.

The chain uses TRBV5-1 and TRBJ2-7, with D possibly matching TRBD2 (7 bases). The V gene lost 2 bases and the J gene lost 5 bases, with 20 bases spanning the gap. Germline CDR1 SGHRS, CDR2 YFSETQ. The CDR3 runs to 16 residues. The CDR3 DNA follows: TGCGCCAGCAGCTTCAACGGGGGGCAGGGAATGGACGAGCAGTACTTC. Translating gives CASSFNGGQGMDEQYF.

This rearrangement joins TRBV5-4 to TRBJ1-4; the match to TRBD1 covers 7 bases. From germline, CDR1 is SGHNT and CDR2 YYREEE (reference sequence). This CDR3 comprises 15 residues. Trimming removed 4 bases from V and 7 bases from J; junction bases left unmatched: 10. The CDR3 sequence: CASSLRQGGSEKLFF. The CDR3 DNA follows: TGTGCCAGCAGCCTGAGACAGGGTGGAAGTGAAAAACTGTTTTTT.

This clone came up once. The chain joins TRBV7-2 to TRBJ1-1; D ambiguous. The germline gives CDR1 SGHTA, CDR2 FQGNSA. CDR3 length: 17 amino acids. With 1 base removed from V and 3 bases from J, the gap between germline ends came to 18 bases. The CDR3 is CASSLGPFRSGDTEAFF. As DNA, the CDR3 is TGTGCCAGCAGCTTAGGGCCGTTTCGGTCGGGAGACACTGAAGCTTTCTTT. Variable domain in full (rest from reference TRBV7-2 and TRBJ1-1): GAGVSQSPSNKVTEKGKDVELRCDPISGHTALYWYRQSLGQGLEFLIYFQGNSAPDKSGLPSDRFSAERTGGSVSTLTIQRTQQEDSAVYLCASSLGPFRSGDTEAFFGQGTRLTVV.

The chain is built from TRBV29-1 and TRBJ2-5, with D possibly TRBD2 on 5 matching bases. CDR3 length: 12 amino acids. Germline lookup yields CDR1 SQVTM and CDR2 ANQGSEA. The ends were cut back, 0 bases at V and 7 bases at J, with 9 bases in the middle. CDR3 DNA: TGCAGCGTTGAAGATCTTCGGGGGACCCAGTACTTC. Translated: CSVEDLRGTQYF.

CDR3 amino acids: CASSLRPGQGVKQPQHF. In DNA, the CDR3 is TGTGCCAGCAGTTTGCGTCCGGGACAGGGAGTTAAGCAGCCCCAGCATTTT. The J gene is TRBJ1-5, the V gene TRBV28; 9 nucleotides align to TRBD1. CDR3 size: 17 residues. Germline CDR1 reads MDHEN; CDR2 reads SYDVKM. V was pared by 3 bases and J by 7 bases, with 13 bases of the junction left unmatched.

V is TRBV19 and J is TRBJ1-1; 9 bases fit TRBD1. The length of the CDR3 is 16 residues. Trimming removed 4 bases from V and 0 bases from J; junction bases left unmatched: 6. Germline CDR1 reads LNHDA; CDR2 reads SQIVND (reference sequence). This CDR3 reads CASSTTTGGVNTEAFF. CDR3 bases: TGTGCCAGTAGTACCACGACAGGGGGTGTGAACACTGAAGCTTTCTTT.

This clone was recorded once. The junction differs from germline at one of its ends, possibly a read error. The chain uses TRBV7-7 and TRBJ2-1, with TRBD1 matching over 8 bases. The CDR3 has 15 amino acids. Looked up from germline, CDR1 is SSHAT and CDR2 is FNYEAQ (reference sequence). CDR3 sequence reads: CASSLDQGALNEQFF. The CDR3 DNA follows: TGTGCTAGCAGCTTAGACCAGGGGGCCCTCAATGAGCAGTTCTTC.

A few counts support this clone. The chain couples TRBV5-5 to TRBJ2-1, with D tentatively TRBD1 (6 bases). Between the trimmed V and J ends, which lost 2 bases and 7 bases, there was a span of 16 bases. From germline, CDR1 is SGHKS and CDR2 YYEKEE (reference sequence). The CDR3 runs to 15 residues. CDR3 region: CASSFRGQAVNEQFF. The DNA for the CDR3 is TGTGCCAGCAGCTTCAGGGGCCAGGCCGTGAATGAGCAGTTCTTC.

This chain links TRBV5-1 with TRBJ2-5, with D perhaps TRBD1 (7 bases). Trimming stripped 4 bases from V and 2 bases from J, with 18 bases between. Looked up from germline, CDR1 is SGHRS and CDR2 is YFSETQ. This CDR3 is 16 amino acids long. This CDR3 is CASSLVRDSQQETQYF. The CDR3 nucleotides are TGCGCCAGCAGCCTCGTGCGGGACAGCCAACAAGAGACCCAGTACTTC.

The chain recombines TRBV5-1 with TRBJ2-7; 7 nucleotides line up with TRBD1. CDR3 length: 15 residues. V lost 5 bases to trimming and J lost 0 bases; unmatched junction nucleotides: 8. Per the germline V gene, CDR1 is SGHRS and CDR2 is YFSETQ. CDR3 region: CASSFRDSNSYEQYV. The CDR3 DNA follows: TGCGCCAGCAGTTTCCGGGACAGTAACTCCTACGAGCAGTACGTC.

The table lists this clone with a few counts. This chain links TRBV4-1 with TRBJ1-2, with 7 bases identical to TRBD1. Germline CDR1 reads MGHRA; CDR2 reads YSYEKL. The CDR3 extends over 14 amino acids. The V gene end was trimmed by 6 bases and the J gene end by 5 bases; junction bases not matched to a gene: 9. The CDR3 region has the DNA TGCGCCAGCAGTCAGCAGGGGGTGGGGTATGGCTACACCTTC. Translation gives CASSQQGVGYGYTF.

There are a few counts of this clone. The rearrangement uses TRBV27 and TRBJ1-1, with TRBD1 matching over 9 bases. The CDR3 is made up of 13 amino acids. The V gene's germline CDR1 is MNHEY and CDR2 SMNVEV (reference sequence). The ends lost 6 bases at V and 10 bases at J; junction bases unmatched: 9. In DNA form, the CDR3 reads TGTGCCAGCAGGCGGACAGGGGCCCTGGGAGCTTTCTTT. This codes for CASRRTGALGAFF.

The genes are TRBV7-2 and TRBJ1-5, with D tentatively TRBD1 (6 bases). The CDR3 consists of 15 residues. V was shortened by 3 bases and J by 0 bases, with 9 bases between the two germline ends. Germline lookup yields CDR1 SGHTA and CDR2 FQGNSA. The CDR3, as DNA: TGTGCCAGCAGCTTGAGAGGGGGTAGCAATCAGCCCCAGCATTTT. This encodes CASSLRGGSNQPQHF.

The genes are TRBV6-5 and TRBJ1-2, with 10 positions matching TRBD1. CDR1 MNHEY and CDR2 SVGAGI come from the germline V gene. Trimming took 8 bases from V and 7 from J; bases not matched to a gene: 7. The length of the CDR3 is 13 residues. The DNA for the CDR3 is TGTGCCAGCGGAGTAGGGACAGGGGTTGGCTACACCTTC. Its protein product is CASGVGTGVGYTF.

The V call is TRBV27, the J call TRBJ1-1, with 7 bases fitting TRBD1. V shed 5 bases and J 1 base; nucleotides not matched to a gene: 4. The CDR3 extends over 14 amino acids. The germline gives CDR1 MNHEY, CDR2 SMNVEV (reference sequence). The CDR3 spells CASSPGTENTEAFF. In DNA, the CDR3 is TGTGCCAGCAGTCCTGGGACAGAGAACACTGAAGCTTTCTTT.

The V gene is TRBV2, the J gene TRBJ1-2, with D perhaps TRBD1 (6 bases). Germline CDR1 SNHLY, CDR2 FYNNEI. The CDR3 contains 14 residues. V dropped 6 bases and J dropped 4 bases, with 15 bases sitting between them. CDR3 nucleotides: TGTGCCAGCAGGGCGGACAGCGCTCTCTATGGCTACACCTTC. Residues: CASRADSALYGYTF.

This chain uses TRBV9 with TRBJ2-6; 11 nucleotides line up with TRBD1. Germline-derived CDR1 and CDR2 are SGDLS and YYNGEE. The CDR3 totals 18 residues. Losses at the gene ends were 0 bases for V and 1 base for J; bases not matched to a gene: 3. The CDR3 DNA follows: TGTGCCAGCAGCGTAGTTGGGACAGGGGGTTCTGGGGCCAACGTCCTGACTTTC. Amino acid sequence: CASSVVGTGGSGANVLTF. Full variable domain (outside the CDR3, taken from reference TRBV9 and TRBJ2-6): DSGVTQTPKHLITATGQRVTLRCSPRSGDLSVYWYQQSLDQGLQFLIQYYNGEERAKGNILERFSAQQFPDLHSELNLSSLELGDSALYFCASSVVGTGGSGANVLTFGAGSRLTVL.

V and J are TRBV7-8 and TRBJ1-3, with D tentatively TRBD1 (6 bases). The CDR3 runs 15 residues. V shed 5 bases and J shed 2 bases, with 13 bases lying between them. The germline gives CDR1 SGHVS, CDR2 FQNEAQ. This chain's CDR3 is CASSRQAKPGNTIYF. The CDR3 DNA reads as TGTGCCAGCAGCCGACAGGCAAAACCTGGAAACACCATATATTTT.